This passage covers 7 T cell receptor beta chains from one sample sequenced in a study of blood T cell repertoires in COVID-19. The repertoire was sequenced with immunoSEQ multiplex PCR; TCRdb's copy has only in-frame clones and lacks some. The sample contains 200,000 or so clones, 86% of which appear only once. Sample: PBMCs or T cells enriched from blood (not recorded which). The receptors were gathered from a woman aged 40 to 50 with acute COVID-19.

The chain recombines TRBV5-4 with TRBJ2-1; weak D call: TRBD1 (6 bases). Germline values: CDR1 SGHNT, CDR2 YYREEE (reference sequence). V lost 4 bases, J lost 2 bases, and 13 bases lay in between. This CDR3 comprises 15 residues. CDR3 sequence: CASSTGTLAYNEQFF. DNA of the CDR3: TGTGCCAGCAGCACCGGGACACTGGCCTACAATGAGCAGTTCTTC.

This clone was counted between two and nine times. The chain links TRBV19 to TRBJ1-5, with D hard to call. CDR1 is LNHDA and CDR2 is SQIVND in the germline V gene (reference sequence). Trimming cost V 6 bases and J 1 base, with 10 bases left between them. This CDR3 region has 14 residues. The CDR3 nucleotides are TGTGCCAGTAGGGCCGTGGGCAGCAATCAGCCCCAGCATTTT. Protein sequence: CASRAVGSNQPQHF. Full variable domain (missing parts from reference TRBV19 and TRBJ1-5): DGGITQSPKYLFRKEGQNVTLSCEQNLNHDAMYWYRQDPGQGLRLIYYSQIVNDFQKGDIAEGYSVSREKKESFPLTVTSAQKNPTAFYLCASRAVGSNQPQHFGDGTRLSIL.

The genes are TRBV27 and TRBJ2-1; D may be TRBD2 (7 bases). V lost 2 bases, J lost 2 bases, and 19 bases lay in between. The CDR3 spans 18 residues. Germline V CDR1 and CDR2: MNHEY, SMNVEV (reference sequence). The CDR3 DNA sequence: TGTGCCAGCAGTTTACCTGGGGGGGCGGGAGTTGCCTACAATGAGCAGTTCTTC. It codes for CASSLPGGAGVAYNEQFF.

The rearrangement joins TRBV9 to TRBJ1-5; D not certain. V lost 0 bases and J lost 7, with 14 bases in between. CDR1 and CDR2 (germline): SGDLS, YYNGEE. The CDR3 has 15 amino acids. The CDR3 loop is CASSVGVGSEQPQHF. The CDR3 bases are TGTGCCAGCAGCGTAGGGGTGGGCTCTGAACAGCCCCAGCATTTT.

This clone was detected only a few times. The V call is TRBV27, the J call TRBJ2-7; possibly TRBD1 for D (6 bases). This CDR3 is built from 13 residues. The germline gives CDR1 MNHEY, CDR2 SMNVEV (reference sequence). V lost 6 bases and J lost 1, with 10 bases in between. The CDR3 DNA reads TGTGCCAGCAGCCTGACAGGTTCCTACGAGCAGTACTTC. This gives the protein CASSLTGSYEQYF.

The chain combines TRBV11-2 with TRBJ2-1; D perhaps matches TRBD1 (5 bases). The germline V and J ends were trimmed by 5 bases and 15 bases, with 14 bases remaining between them. In germline, CDR1 is SGHAT, CDR2 FQNNGV. This CDR3 region has 11 residues. The CDR3 nucleotides read TGTGCCAGCAGCCTAGGGGTGACAGCGTTCTTC. Translated, it gives CASSLGVTAFF.

This chain uses TRBV15 with TRBJ2-3; no firm D call. The CDR3 runs to 16 residues. The V gene's germline CDR1 is LNHNV and CDR2 YYDKDF (reference sequence). Between the trimmed V and J ends, which lost 0 bases and 0 bases, there was a span of 10 bases. In DNA, the CDR3 is TGTGCCACCAGCAGAGATTTGACAACAAGCACAGATACGCAGTATTTT. It specifies CATSRDLTTSTDTQYF.